This T cell receptor (beta chain) was captured by sequencing in a study of cytomegalovirus exposure and HLA in healthy donors. Across the whole study: Across a few hundred genotyped donors, just over 80% landed in the Caucasian-associated ancestry cluster. General study points: Analysis performed later found around 15,000 TCR beta sequences associated with HLA alleles at 0.05 false discovery rate. A cluster of highly shared sequence variants was likely a sequencing artifact. Productive rates of about 87% or about 30% were seen for most TCR beta V segments in an earlier analysis.

As for this clone: The antigen remains unidentified.

CDR3 length equals 15 residues. Germline CDR1 MRHNA, CDR2 SNTAGT. After removal of 2 bases from V and 3 bases from J, the junction contained 1 base not matched to a gene. The primer mix had 60 Vbeta and 13 Jbeta primers. Profiled with immunoSEQ multiplex PCR; TCRdb holds only in-frame clones, not every one. The data hold around 190,000 clones, with 87% observed a single time. The V and J genes are TRBV6-4 and TRBJ2-3; 11 bases line up with TRBD1. This TCR came from a boy aged 2 to 9 in good health and CMV-seronegative. Material: PBMCs. The CDR3: CASSDGQGATDTQYF. The CDR3 DNA is TGTGCCAGCAGTGACGGACAGGGGGCAACAGATACGCAGTATTTT.